This T cell receptor beta chain is from a study of T cell repertoires in cytomegalovirus infection. In the study overall: It was the public TCR beta signatures that indicated both CMV infection and matching HLA type. Study-wide results and limits: Ex vivo, HLA-C-restricted CMV-specific TCR beta clonotypes prevailed over the rest of the response. Of the TCR beta families, the public ones yielded a cumulative frequency that identified carriers of CMV plus the relevant HLA.

As for this clonotype: As yet, its antigen is unknown.

Germline-derived CDR1 and CDR2 are DFQATT and SNEGSKA (reference sequence). V trimming: 6 bases; J trimming: 2 bases; junction bases outside the gene matches: 9. The CDR3 extends over 16 amino acids. TCRdb fed the reads into MiXCR, producing one record per CDR3 protein. The sample lists around 450,000 distinct CDR3 sequences, roughly a third occurring once. The rearrangement links TRBV20-1 to TRBJ2-1; 11 bases map to TRBD2. This receptor was taken from a human donor in good health (CMV status not recorded). Some clones in this sample may be carry-over from other donors' samples. The specimen sequenced was PBMCs. The CDR3 region is CSAFRETSGTYNEQFF. CDR3 sequence (DNA): TGCAGTGCGTTCCGGGAGACTAGCGGGACCTACAATGAGCAGTTCTTC.